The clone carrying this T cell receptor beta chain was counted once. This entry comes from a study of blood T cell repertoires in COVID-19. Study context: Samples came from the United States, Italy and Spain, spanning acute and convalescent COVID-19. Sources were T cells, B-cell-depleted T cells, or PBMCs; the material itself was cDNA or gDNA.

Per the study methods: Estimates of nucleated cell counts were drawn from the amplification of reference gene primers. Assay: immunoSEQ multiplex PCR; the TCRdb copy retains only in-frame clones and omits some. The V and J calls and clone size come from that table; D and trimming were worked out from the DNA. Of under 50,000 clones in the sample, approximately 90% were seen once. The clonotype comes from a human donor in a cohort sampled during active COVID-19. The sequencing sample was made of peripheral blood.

CDR3 bases: TGCGCCAGCAGCTTGCGCTTACAGGACAGGACCGAGCAGTACTTC. Its protein product is CASSLRLQDRTEQYF. The V call is TRBV5-1, the J call TRBJ2-7, with TRBD1 matching 7 bases. After removal of 1 base from V and 6 bases from J, the junction contained 10 bases not matched to a gene. Germline V lookup: CDR1 SGHRS, CDR2 YFSETQ. The CDR3 runs to 15 residues.